The 16 T cell receptor beta chains reported below all come from one sample, sequenced in a study of PD-1 blockade in classical Hodgkin lymphoma. The patients all showed relapse after autologous stem cell transplantation, while their brentuximab vedotin exposure varied. The data were produced by immunoSEQ multiplex PCR, yet TCRdb's version contains in-frame clones alone and is incomplete. Among 47,000 or so clones, approximately 70% were seen once, and the ten largest hold around 10%. This sample comprised peripheral blood mononuclear cells (PBMCs), obtained at baseline. All receptors come from a human donor with classical Hodgkin lymphoma.

This rearrangement joins TRBV7-3 to TRBJ2-3; D gene unclear. Germline V gene sequence: CDR1 SGHTA, CDR2 FQGTGA. CDR3 size: 15 residues. The V gene lost 2 bases and the J gene lost 6 bases, with 15 bases spanning the gap. CDR3 amino acids: CASSLWAYDGDTQYF. CDR3 DNA: TGTGCCAGCAGCTTATGGGCTTATGATGGGGATACGCAGTATTTT.

The gene calls are TRBV27 and TRBJ1-2; 7 nucleotides line up with TRBD1. J lost 5 bases, V lost 6 bases, and 12 bases had no gene match. In germline, CDR1 is MNHEY, CDR2 SMNVEV (reference sequence). The CDR3 spans 15 residues. The CDR3 coding sequence is TGTGCCAGCAGCCAAACGATTGGGACAGCGTATGGCTACACCTTC. It encodes CASSQTIGTAYGYTF.

This clone turned up a few times. This chain links TRBV30 with TRBJ2-5; D perhaps matches TRBD1 (6 bases). Trimming removed 3 bases at V and 5 bases at J, with 13 bases between. CDR1 and CDR2 (germline): GTSNPN, SVGIG (reference sequence). The CDR3 has 13 amino acids. The CDR3 sequence: CAWRLGGDETQYF. In nucleotides, the CDR3 is TGTGCCTGGAGGTTAGGGGGAGACGAGACCCAGTACTTC.

The chain has TRBV5-8 and TRBJ1-5; 9 nucleotides line up with TRBD1. V lost 5 bases to trimming and J lost 0 bases; unmatched junction nucleotides: 6. The CDR3 is 16 residues long. CDR1 SGHTS and CDR2 YDEGEE come from the germline V gene. CDR3 loop: CASRGDRVNSNQPQHF. CDR3 sequence (DNA): TGTGCCAGCAGGGGGGACAGGGTTAATAGCAATCAGCCCCAGCATTTT.

The chain combines TRBV20-1 with TRBJ2-1; unclear D gene. The CDR3 is 10 residues long. V was clipped by 5 bases and J by 3 bases, with 2 bases between them. In germline, CDR1 is DFQATT, CDR2 SNEGSKA (reference sequence). CDR3 in DNA: TGCAGTGCTCTCTACAATGAGCAGTTCTTC. It specifies CSALYNEQFF.

The chain has TRBV15 and TRBJ2-3, with a tentative D call TRBD2 (5 bases). The germline gives CDR1 LNHNV, CDR2 YYDKDF (reference sequence). V gave up 1 base and J gave up 3 bases, with 14 bases separating them. The CDR3 is 16 amino acids. The chain's CDR3 is CATSRGLAQETDTQYF. The CDR3 coding sequence is TGTGCCACCAGCAGAGGGCTAGCTCAAGAAACAGATACGCAGTATTTT.

CDR3 region: CSAGTSTYEQYF. In nucleotides, the CDR3 is TGCAGCGCCGGGACATCAACCTACGAGCAGTACTTC. V and J are TRBV29-1 and TRBJ2-7; a weak D match, TRBD1 (6 bases). The germline V gene has CDR1 SQVTM and CDR2 ANQGSEA. Deletions cut 7 bases from V and 2 bases from J, with 12 bases between. The CDR3 is 12 amino acids.

This clone occurred once. The J gene is TRBJ1-1, the V gene TRBV11-2; the D gene is possibly TRBD1 (6 bases). Per the germline V gene, CDR1 is SGHAT and CDR2 is FQNNGV. Trimming pared 2 bases from V and 8 bases from J, leaving 15 bases between. This CDR3 has 14 residues. CDR3 DNA: TGTGCCAGCAGCTTAAAAGGGGGAAGGGGGGAAGCTTTCTTT. It codes for CASSLKGGRGEAFF.

This chain links TRBV6-6 with TRBJ1-1; no firm D call. The CDR3 length is 12 residues. V lost 6 bases and J lost 5, with 10 bases in between. Germline loops: CDR1 MNHNY, CDR2 SVGAGI (reference sequence). CDR3 region: CASSELGTEAFF. In DNA form, the CDR3 reads TGTGCCAGCAGCGAACTTGGAACTGAAGCTTTCTTT.

This clone has only a few counts. This chain joins TRBV7-9 and TRBJ1-1; D remains unclear. The CDR3 is 14 amino acids. Germline CDR1 reads SEHNR; CDR2 reads FQNEAQ (reference sequence). The V end was cut by 1 base, the J end by 6 bases, with 12 bases between. CDR3 sequence: CASSLGGRQAEAFF. CDR3 bases: TGTGCCAGCAGCTTAGGTGGGCGCCAAGCTGAAGCTTTCTTT.

The V call is TRBV6-5, the J call TRBJ1-6; D gene unclear. This CDR3 is built from 14 residues. The V end was cut by 3 bases, the J end by 4 bases, with 7 bases between. Looked up from germline, CDR1 is MNHEY and CDR2 is SVGAGI. Written as DNA, the CDR3 is TGTGCCAGCAGTTATCAGCTTTATAATTCACCCCTCCACTTT. This encodes CASSYQLYNSPLHF.

The chain uses TRBV9 and TRBJ1-2; 9 nucleotides agree with TRBD1. The CDR3 is 15 residues long. With V trimmed by 3 bases and J by 4 bases, 7 bases remained unmatched. Germline V lookup: CDR1 SGDLS, CDR2 YYNGEE. CDR3 DNA sequence: TGTGCCAGCAGCGGATCCGGGACAGGGAGCTATGGCTACACCTTC. Its translation is CASSGSGTGSYGYTF.

V usage is TRBV7-8 and J usage is TRBJ2-1; the match to TRBD2 covers 7 bases. The CDR3 spans 15 residues. CDR1 and CDR2 from the germline V gene are SGHVS and FQNEAQ. Trimming removed 6 bases from V and 4 bases from J; junction bases left unmatched: 9. The CDR3 sequence: CASRVHSGTYNEQFF. The CDR3 coding sequence is TGTGCCAGCAGAGTTCACAGCGGGACTTACAATGAGCAGTTCTTC.

The chain is built from TRBV12-5 and TRBJ1-5; TRBD1 might be the D (6 bases). In germline, CDR1 is LGHNT, CDR2 FRNRAP. Trimming took off 2 bases at V and 0 bases at J, with 11 bases between the two ends. This CDR3 is built from 16 residues. The CDR3, as DNA: TGTGCTAGTGGTTTGTCCAGGGGTTATAGCAATCAGCCCCAGCATTTT. It yields the protein CASGLSRGYSNQPQHF.

This sequence joins TRBV2 and TRBJ2-1; 7 bases agree with TRBD1. Germline trimming cut 10 bases from V and 7 bases from J; bases unmatched to any gene: 13. The V gene's germline CDR1 is SNHLY and CDR2 FYNNEI. The CDR3 contains 14 residues. CDR3 DNA: TGTGCCACCGTCCCTCGACAGGGACGTAATGAGCAGTTCTTC. Translation gives CATVPRQGRNEQFF.

Concerning this clone itself: The identical CDR3 is also encoded by other nucleotide sequences in the sample. The CDR3 nucleotides are TGCGCCAGCAGCTTGGGCACTGAAGCTTTCTTT. Translation gives CASSLGTEAFF. This chain connects TRBV5-1 to TRBJ1-1; D is unclear. V shed 0 bases and J shed 4 bases, with 1 base lying between them. Germline CDR1 and CDR2: SGHRS and YFSETQ. The CDR3 runs to 11 residues.